This TCR beta chain was identified during a study of OX40 agonist ivuxolimab in advanced cancers. Study context: At 0.01 to 10 mg/kg, ivuxolimab was administered intravenously to patients every 2 weeks.

Using immunoSEQ multiplex PCR, the repertoire was profiled, and TCRdb retains in-frame clones only, with some absent. This table has approximately 82,000 clones, roughly four fifths appearing once. The CDR3 contains 14 residues. V was pared by 4 bases and J by 2 bases, with 2 bases of the junction left unmatched. Germline lookup yields CDR1 LNHDA and CDR2 SQIVND (reference sequence). Worth noting for this clone: Other DNA sequences in the sample encode the same CDR3.

This sequence originates from an adult with an advanced solid tumor such as melanoma, head and neck, liver or kidney cancer. The sequences come from CD4+ or CD8+ T cells sorted from blood, collected in a trial of the OX40 agonist ivuxolimab. The V gene is TRBV19, the J gene TRBJ1-5; TRBD1 agrees at 7 bases. For the CDR3, the DNA is TGTGCCAGTAGTACCGGACAGGGCAATCAGCCCCAGCATTTT. This translates into CASSTGQGNQPQHF.